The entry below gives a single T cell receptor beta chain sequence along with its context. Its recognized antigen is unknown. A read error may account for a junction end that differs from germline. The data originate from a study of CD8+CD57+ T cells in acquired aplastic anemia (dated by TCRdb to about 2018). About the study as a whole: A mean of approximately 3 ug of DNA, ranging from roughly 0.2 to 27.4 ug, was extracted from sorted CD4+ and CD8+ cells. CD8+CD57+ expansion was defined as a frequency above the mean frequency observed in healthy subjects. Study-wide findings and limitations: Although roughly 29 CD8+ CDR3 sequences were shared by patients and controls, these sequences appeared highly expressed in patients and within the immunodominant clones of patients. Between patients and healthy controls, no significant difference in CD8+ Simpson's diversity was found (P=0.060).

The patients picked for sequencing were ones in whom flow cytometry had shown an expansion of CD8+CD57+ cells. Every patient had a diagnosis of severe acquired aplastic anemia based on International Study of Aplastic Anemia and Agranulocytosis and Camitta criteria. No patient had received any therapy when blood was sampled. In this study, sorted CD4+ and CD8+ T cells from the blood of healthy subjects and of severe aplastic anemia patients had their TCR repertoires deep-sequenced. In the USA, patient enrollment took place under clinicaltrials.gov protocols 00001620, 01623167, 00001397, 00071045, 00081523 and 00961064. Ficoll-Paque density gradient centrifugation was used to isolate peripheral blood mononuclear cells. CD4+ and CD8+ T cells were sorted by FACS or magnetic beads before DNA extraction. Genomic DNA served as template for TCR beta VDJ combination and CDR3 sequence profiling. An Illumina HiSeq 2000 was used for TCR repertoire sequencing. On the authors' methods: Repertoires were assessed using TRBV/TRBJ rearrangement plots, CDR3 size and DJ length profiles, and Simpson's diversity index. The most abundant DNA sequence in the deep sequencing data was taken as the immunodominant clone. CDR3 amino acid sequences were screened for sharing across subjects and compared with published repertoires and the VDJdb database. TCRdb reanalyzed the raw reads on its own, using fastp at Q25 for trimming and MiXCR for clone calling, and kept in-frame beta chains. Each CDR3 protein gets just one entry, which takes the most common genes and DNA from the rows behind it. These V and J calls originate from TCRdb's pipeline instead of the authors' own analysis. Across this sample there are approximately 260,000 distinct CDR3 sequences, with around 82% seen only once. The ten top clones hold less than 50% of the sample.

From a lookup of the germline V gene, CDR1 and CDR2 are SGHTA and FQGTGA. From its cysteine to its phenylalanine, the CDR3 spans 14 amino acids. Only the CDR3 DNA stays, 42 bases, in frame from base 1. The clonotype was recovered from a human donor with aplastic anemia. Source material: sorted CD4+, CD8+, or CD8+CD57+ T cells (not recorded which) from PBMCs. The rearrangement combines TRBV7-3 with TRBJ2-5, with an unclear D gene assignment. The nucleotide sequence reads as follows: TGTGCCACCAGCAGTGGCCGCGAGCAAGCGACCCAGTACTTC. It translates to CATSSGREQATQYF.